The rows below give T cell receptor beta chains drawn from one sample of a study of T cell responses to AZD1222 COVID-19 vaccine. Clones were sequenced by immunoSEQ multiplex PCR, and TCRdb holds only the in-frame ones, with some missing. The table records tens of thousands of clones, roughly nine tenths of them present only once. Sequenced here: peripheral blood, sampled 28 days after the second AZD1222 dose. These TCRs come from an adult who received the AZD1222 COVID-19 vaccine. Each CDR3 is given with its conserved first and last residue. A D gene is named only where the DNA matches it firmly. Clone size is stated in some rows and not others, as once, few, many or a class when expanded.

TRBV5-6	-	-	TRBJ1-5	TGTGCCAGCAGCTTGGGGGGTTTAGGCAGCAATCAGCCCCAGCATTTT	CASSLGGLGSNQPQHF
TRBV28	-	TRBD1	TRBJ1-3	TGTGCCAGCAGTTTAAGGGATTACAGGGGGCGGGCTAACGGAAACACCATATATTTT	CASSLRDYRGRANGNTIYF
TRBV4-1	-	-	TRBJ2-1	TGCGCCAGCAGCCAAGAAGGGACTGTAAATGAGCAGTTCTTC	CASSQEGTVNEQFF
TRBV7-9	-	-	TRBJ1-6	TGTGCCAGCAGCTTAGCCCGGGCAGAATCCTCACCCCTCCACTTT	CASSLARAESSPLHF
TRBV14	-	TRBD1	TRBJ2-7	TGTGCCAGCAGATTCACCTCCGGGACAGGGGGCTTCGAGCAGTACTTC	CASRFTSGTGGFEQYF
TRBV27	once	-	TRBJ1-4	TGTGCCAGCAGTTACCGGGCCCGACTTAATGAAAAACTGTTTTTT	CASSYRARLNEKLFF
TRBV7-3	-	TRBD1	TRBJ1-1	TGTGCCAGCACCCCCTTTATGTCGATGGCAGGGGGAAACACTGAAGCTTTCTTT	CASTPFMSMAGGNTEAFF
TRBV9	-	-	TRBJ1-1	TGTGCCAGCAAAGGGGCTATAAACACTGAAGCTTTCTTT	CASKGAINTEAFF
TRBV7-9	-	TRBD1	TRBJ2-7	TGTGCCAGCAGCTTGAGGACAGGGGTCTACGAGCAGTACTTC	CASSLRTGVYEQYF
TRBV19	few	-	TRBJ2-3	TGTGCCAGTAGTATCACAGATACGCAGTATTTT	CASSITDTQYF
TRBV27	-	-	TRBJ2-1	TGTGCCAGCAGTTTATCCAGAAGTTCCGGTGAGCAGTTCTTC	CASSLSRSSGEQFF
TRBV3-1/TRBV3-2	-	-	TRBJ2-1	TGTGCCAGCAGCCAAAGCGGGGACAAGTTCTTC	CASSQSGDKFF
TRBV7-3	-	-	TRBJ2-6	TGTGCCAGCAGCCAGAGGGTGGCAACTGGGGCCAACGTCCTGACTTTC	CASSQRVATGANVLTF
TRBV28	once	-	TRBJ2-7	TGTGCCAGCAGTCAGGGGGGCGGGGCCTACGAGCAGTACTTC	CASSQGGGAYEQYF
TRBV7-2	once	-	TRBJ1-1	TGTGCCAGCAGGGTAAGGGGGGCGGTGGAAGCTTTCTTT	CASRVRGAVEAFF
TRBV2	few	-	TRBJ1-1	TGTGCCAGCAGTGTGGAGGGGAACACTGAAGCTTTCTTT	CASSVEGNTEAFF